This record looks at one TCR beta chain sequence and its context. This specimen comes from a study of blood T cell repertoires in COVID-19. Turning to the study itself: Researchers got acute and convalescent COVID-19 samples from the United States, Italy and Spain.

The CDR3 spans 17 residues. In germline, CDR1 is SGDLS, CDR2 YYNGEE. V shed 1 base and J shed 0 bases, with 11 bases lying between them. As handled by the study authors: Estimated nucleated cell counts came from reference gene primer amplification. The method was immunoSEQ multiplex PCR; TCRdb's version includes in-frame clones alone and lacks a portion of them. V, J and clone size reflect that table, while D and trimming were determined from the DNA. The table lists over 60,000 clones, about nine tenths of them singletons. The sequence was collected from a man in his 70s with active or convalescent COVID-19. The chain has TRBV9 and TRBJ1-6; D possibly corresponds to TRBD1 (6 bases). Material for sequencing was peripheral blood. CDR3 DNA sequence: TGTGCCAGCAGCGTAAACCCGGACAGCTCCTATAATTCACCCCTCCACTTT. This gives the protein CASSVNPDSSYNSPLHF.